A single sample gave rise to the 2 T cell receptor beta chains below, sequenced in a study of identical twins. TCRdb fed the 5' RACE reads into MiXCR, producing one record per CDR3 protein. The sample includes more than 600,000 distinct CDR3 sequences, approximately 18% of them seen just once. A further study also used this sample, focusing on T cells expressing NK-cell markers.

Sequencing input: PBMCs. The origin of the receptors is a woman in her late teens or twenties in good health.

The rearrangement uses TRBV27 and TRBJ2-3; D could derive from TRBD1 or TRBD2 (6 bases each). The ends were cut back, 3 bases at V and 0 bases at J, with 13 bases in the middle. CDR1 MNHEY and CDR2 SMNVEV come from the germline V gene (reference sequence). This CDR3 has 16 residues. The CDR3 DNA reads TGTGCCAGCAGTTTCAGAGGGGGGACGAGCACAGATACGCAGTATTTT. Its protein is CASSFRGGTSTDTQYF.

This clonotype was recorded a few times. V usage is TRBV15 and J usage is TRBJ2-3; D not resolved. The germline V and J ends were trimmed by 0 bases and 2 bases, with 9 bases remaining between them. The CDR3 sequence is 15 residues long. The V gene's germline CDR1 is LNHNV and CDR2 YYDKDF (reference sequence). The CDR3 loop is CATSRDLATTDTQYF. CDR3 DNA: TGTGCCACCAGCAGAGATCTGGCTACCACAGATACGCAGTATTTT.